This is a list of T cell receptor beta chains from one sample in a study of OX40 agonist ivuxolimab in advanced cancers. Measured with immunoSEQ multiplex PCR; TCRdb has only the in-frame clones, and not every one. This sample has approximately 47,000 clones; about 81% occur once, and the top ten carry about 7.7%. This specimen consisted of CD4+ or CD8+ T cells sorted from blood, obtained in a trial of the OX40 agonist ivuxolimab. Receptors were obtained from an adult with an advanced solid tumor such as melanoma, head and neck, liver or kidney cancer. Both conserved end residues are part of each CDR3. The order of the fields is CDR3 DNA, CDR3 protein, D gene, V gene, J gene, clone size. The D gene is left open where the match is weak. Size values are once, few and many counts, or a class for expanded clones, and some rows have none.

TGTGCTGCTGTCCTCAGGTTTGCGGCCAAAAACATTCAGTACTTC	CAAVLRFAAKNIQYF	-	TRBV12-5	TRBJ2-4	-
TGTGCCAGCAGCTTGGGGACTAGCGGGAGGTTTGGTGAAGAGACCCAGTACTTC	CASSLGTSGRFGEETQYF	TRBD2	TRBV5-6	TRBJ2-5	-
TGTGCCAGCAGTTACGAGGGGACAGGGGAGCGGGGCTACACCTTC	CASSYEGTGERGYTF	TRBD1	TRBV6-5	TRBJ1-2	-
TGTGCCAGCAGCTTCATTAGCGGACTATACGAGCAGTACTTC	CASSFISGLYEQYF	-	TRBV9	TRBJ2-7	once
TGTGCCTGGAACCGAGGGAATATAGGTGAAAAACTGTTTTTT	CAWNRGNIGEKLFF	-	TRBV30	TRBJ1-4	-
TGTGCTAGTGTCGACGACAGGGCCGCCTACGAGCAGTACTTC	CASVDDRAAYEQYF	TRBD1	TRBV12-5	TRBJ2-7	-
TGCAGCGTTCACAAAATAAGGGGGACGGAGACCCAGTACTTC	CSVHKIRGTETQYF	-	TRBV29-1	TRBJ2-5	-
TGTGCCAGTAGGGAGCGGGACAGGAATGAGCAGTTCTTC	CASRERDRNEQFF	-	TRBV19	TRBJ2-1	-
TGTGCCAGCAGCGCGGGGGGAGGCTGGAATGAGCAGTTCTTC	CASSAGGGWNEQFF	TRBD2	TRBV9	TRBJ2-1	-
TGTGCCAGCAGCTTCCAGTACGAGCAGTACTTC	CASSFQYEQYF	-	TRBV5-6	TRBJ2-7	-
TGTGCCAGCTCACCCCAAAGGGGCGGGAGGACCTACACAGATACGCAGTATTTT	CASSPQRGGRTYTDTQYF	TRBD2	TRBV18	TRBJ2-3	once
TGCGCCACAGTGCTAGCGGGAGGGTACAATGAGCAGTTCTTC	CATVLAGGYNEQFF	TRBD2	TRBV10-2	TRBJ2-1	-
TGTGCCAGCTCACCACCGGGGGCGGCGGGGACCCTCGGGTACAATGAGCAGTTCTTC	CASSPPGAAGTLGYNEQFF	-	TRBV18	TRBJ2-1	once
TGTGCCAGCAGCTTAGCGGGACTAGCGGAGCGGGGGCAGTACTTC	CASSLAGLAERGQYF	TRBD2	TRBV7-8	TRBJ2-7	-
TGCGCCAGCAGCTGGACAGGGGTGGACTACGAGCAGTACTTC	CASSWTGVDYEQYF	TRBD1	TRBV5-1	TRBJ2-7	-
TGTGCCAGTATGGGAGGCCCCAGGGTTTTCGGCAATGAGCAGTTCTTC	CASMGGPRVFGNEQFF	-	TRBV19	TRBJ2-1	-
TGTGCCAGCGGTTCCGGGACAGGGCGTGCAGATACGCAGTATTTT	CASGSGTGRADTQYF	TRBD1	TRBV11-2	TRBJ2-3	once
TGTGCCAGTAGAGTTGGAGATACGCAGTATTTT	CASRVGDTQYF	-	TRBV19	TRBJ2-3	few